This is a list of T cell receptor beta chains from one sample in a study of CD8 T cells in ankylosing spondylitis. TCRdb used MiXCR to reprocess the 5' RACE reads, holding one entry per CDR3 protein. Here the sample spans roughly 700,000 distinct CDR3 sequences, around 19% being singletons. The sample was blood, either unsorted or a sorted T cell fraction (not recorded which). Source of these receptors: a male donor with ankylosing spondylitis. CDR3s leave out the opening cysteine and the closing phenylalanine or tryptophan. For some rows the clone size is stated as once, few or many, or as a class when expanded; others skip it.

TRBV3-1	few	TRBJ1-6	ASSPSRGVNNSPLH
TRBV7-2	few	TRBJ2-3	ASSLSASSGQDTQY
TRBV5-4	.	TRBJ2-3	ASSLDQIDTQY
TRBV2	few	TRBJ1-2	ASRAGGSDYGYT
TRBV2	.	TRBJ2-2	ASSPQTPGLAATGELF
TRBV2	few	TRBJ2-7	ASSDYAEQY
TRBV28	few	TRBJ2-3	ASSSSGQRGDTQY
TRBV4-3	.	TRBJ2-5	ASSQNPGTSGRLETQY
TRBV15	.	TRBJ1-5	ATSTGLEQPQH
TRBV28	few	TRBJ2-3	ASRAFSTDTQY
TRBV30	.	TRBJ2-7	AWILWGGTAYEQY
TRBV9	few	TRBJ2-1	ASSPRDRGKGEQF
TRBV7-3	.	TRBJ2-7	ASSLTGEGQYEQY
TRBV7-9	few	TRBJ2-3	ASRDPRTKYTQY
TRBV10-3	.	TRBJ2-7	AISNRDYEQY
TRBV6-1	few	TRBJ1-2	ASIPDKAIGGYT
TRBV5-1	.	TRBJ2-2	ASTTETNTGELF
TRBV12-3/TRBV12-4	.	TRBJ2-7	ASSHPGHTYEQY
TRBV28	.	TRBJ2-2	ASSNSDYANTGELF
TRBV29-1	few	TRBJ1-2	SVEYSRYGYT
TRBV27	.	TRBJ1-6	ASSPYPGQGAYNSPLH
TRBV9	.	TRBJ2-7	ASSAAGTGLNEQY
TRBV5-1	.	TRBJ2-2	ASSLEGGSTGELF
TRBV6-2/TRBV6-3	many	TRBJ2-3	ASLQASTDTQY
TRBV3-1	.	TRBJ2-3	ASRPSGGLSTDTQY
TRBV14	.	TRBJ2-2	ASSPTQTNTGELF
TRBV6-2/TRBV6-3	few	TRBJ2-7	ASRKAYEQY
TRBV29-1	many	TRBJ2-3	SGVGLSTDTQY
TRBV27	.	TRBJ2-5	ASSLMGTGGETQY
TRBV6-5	many	TRBJ1-1	ASSYGSWGPLMNTEAF
TRBV18	many	TRBJ1-1	ASSPQGRTEAF
TRBV2	.	TRBJ1-2	ASSDSAGPQFFYGYT
TRBV12-3/TRBV12-4	.	TRBJ2-1	ASSFGTSGVMQF
TRBV28	few	TRBJ2-1	ASSSLGGAGAYEQF